Included here is one T cell receptor beta chain sequence, with context. Its matching antigen is unknown. The sample comes from a study of T-cell reconstitution after alpha-beta-depleted transplantation in children. Preparation of the TCRbeta library was carried out with unique molecular identifiers. TCRdb fed the PCR reads into MiXCR, producing one record per CDR3 protein. This table has about 460,000 distinct CDR3 sequences, about an eighth appearing once. Study observations and caveats: Some patients' high day-60 TCRbeta diversity was attributed to recipient cells surviving conditioning. Reports say that about two months after transplant, the alpha-beta T cells came out of several hundred graft clones that had expanded.

Germline CDR1 is SGHRS and CDR2 is YFSETQ. J was trimmed by 10 bases and V by 0 bases; bases with no gene match: 9. The CDR3 contains 16 residues. The rearrangement links TRBV5-1 to TRBJ2-1; 11 bases fit TRBD2. The source is a female patient aged 2 to 10 who had a stem cell transplant for aplastic anemia, so the T cells may come from the graft donor. The sequenced sample was PBMCs, mostly from graft donor cells, obtained 180 days after TCRalphabeta/CD19-depleted stem cell transplant. Here the CDR3 DNA reads TGCGCCAGCAGCTTGGCACGGGCTAGCGGGAGGCAAGAGCAGTTCTTC. This encodes CASSLARASGRQEQFF. The variable domain in full, completed from reference TRBV5-1 and TRBJ2-1, reads KAGVTQTPRYLIKTRGQQVTLSCSPISGHRSVSWYQQTPGQGLQFLFEYFSETQRNKGNFPGRFSGRQFSNSRSEMNVSTLELGDSALYLCASSLARASGRQEQFFGPGTRLTVL.